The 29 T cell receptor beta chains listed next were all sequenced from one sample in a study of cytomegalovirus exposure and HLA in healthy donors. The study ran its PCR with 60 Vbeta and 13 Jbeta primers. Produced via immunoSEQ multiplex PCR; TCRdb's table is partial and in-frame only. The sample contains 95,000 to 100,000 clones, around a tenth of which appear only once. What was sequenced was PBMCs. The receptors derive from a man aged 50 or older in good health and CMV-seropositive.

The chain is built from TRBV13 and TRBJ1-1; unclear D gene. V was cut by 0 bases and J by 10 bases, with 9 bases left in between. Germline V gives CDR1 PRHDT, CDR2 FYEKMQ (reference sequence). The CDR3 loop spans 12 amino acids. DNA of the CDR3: TGTGCCAGCAGCTTAGGTGGGCGGGGAGCTTTCTTT. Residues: CASSLGGRGAFF.

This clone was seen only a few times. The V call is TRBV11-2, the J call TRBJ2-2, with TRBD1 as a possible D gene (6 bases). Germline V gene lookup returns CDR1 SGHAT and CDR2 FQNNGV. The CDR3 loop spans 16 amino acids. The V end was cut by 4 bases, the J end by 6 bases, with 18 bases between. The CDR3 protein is CASSSEQGTASGELFF. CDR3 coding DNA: TGTGCCAGCAGCTCGGAACAGGGCACGGCCTCCGGGGAGCTGTTTTTT.

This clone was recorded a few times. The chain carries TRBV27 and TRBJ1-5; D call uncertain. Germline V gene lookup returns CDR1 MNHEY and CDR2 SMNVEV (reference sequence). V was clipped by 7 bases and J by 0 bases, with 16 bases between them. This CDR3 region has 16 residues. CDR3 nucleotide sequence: TGTGCCAGCAACCGAATACACCTTTATAGCAATCAGCCCCAGCATTTT. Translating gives CASNRIHLYSNQPQHF.

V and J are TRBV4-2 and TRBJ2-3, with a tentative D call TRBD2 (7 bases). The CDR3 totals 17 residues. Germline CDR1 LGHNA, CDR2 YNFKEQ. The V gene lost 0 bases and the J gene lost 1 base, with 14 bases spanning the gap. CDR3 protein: CASSQDSWGGRTDTQYF. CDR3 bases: TGTGCCAGCAGCCAAGATAGTTGGGGGGGGCGCACAGATACGCAGTATTTT.

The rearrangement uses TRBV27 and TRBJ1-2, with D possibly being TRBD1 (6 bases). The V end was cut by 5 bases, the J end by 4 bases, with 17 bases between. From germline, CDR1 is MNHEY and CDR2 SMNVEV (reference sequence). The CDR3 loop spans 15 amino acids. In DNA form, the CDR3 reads TGTGCCAGCAGTACCACAGGGCGAATCGGCTATGGCTACACCTTC. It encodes CASSTTGRIGYGYTF.

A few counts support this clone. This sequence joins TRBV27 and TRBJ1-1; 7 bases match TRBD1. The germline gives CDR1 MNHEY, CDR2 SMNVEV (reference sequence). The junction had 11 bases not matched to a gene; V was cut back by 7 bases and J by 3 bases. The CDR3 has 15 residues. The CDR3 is CASTSGMTGYTEAFF. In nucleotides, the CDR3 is TGTGCCAGCACCTCAGGGATGACAGGGTACACTGAAGCTTTCTTT.

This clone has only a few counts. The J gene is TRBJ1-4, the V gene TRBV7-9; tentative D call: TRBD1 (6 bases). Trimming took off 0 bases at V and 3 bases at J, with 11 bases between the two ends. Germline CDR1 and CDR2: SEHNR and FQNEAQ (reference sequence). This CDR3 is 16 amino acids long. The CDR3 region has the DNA TGTGCCAGCAGCTTAGCGAGGACAGCTGCTAATGAAAAACTGTTTTTT. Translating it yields CASSLARTAANEKLFF.

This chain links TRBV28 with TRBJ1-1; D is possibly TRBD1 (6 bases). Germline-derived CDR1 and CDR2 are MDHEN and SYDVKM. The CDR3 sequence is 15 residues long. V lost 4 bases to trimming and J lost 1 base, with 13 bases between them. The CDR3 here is CASSSPQGRNTEAFF. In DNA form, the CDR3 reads TGTGCCAGCAGTTCACCACAGGGACGGAACACTGAAGCTTTCTTT. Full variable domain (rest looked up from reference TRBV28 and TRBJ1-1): DVKVTQSSRYLVKRTGEKVFLECVQDMDHENMFWYRQDPGLGLRLIYFSYDVKMKEKGDIPEGYSVSREKKERFSLILESASTNQTSMYLCASSSPQGRNTEAFFGQGTRLTVV.

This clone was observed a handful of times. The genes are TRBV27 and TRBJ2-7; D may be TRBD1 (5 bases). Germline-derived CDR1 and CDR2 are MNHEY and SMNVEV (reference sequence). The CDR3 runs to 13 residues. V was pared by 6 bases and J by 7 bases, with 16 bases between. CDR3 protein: CASSITGNREQYF. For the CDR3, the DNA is TGTGCCAGCAGCATTACGGGCAACAGGGAGCAGTACTTC.

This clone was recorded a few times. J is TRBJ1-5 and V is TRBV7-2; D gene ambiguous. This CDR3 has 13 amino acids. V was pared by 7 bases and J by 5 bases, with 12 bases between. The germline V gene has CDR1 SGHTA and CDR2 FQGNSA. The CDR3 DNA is TGTGCCAGCACCCCGAGGATGGATCAGCCCCAGCATTTT. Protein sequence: CASTPRMDQPQHF.

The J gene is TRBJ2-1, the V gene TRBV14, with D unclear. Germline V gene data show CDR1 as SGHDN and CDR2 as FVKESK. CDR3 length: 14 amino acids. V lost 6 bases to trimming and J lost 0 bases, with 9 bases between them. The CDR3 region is CASSDLSSYNEQFF. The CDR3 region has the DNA TGTGCCAGCAGTGATCTAAGCTCCTACAATGAGCAGTTCTTC.

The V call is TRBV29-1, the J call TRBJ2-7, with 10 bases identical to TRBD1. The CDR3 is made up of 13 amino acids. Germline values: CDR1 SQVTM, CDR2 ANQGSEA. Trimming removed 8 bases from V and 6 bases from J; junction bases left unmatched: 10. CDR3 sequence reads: CSHTDRTGGEQYF. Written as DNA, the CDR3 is TGCAGCCACACCGACCGGACAGGGGGCGAGCAGTACTTC.

DNA for the CDR3: TGTGCCAGCATGACGCGAGAGACAAACAATCAGCCCCAGCATTTT. Translated: CASMTRETNNQPQHF. This chain uses TRBV28 with TRBJ1-5; no clear D gene. CDR1 and CDR2 (germline): MDHEN, SYDVKM. The CDR3 covers 15 residues. V was trimmed by 7 bases and J by 3 bases, leaving 16 bases between them.

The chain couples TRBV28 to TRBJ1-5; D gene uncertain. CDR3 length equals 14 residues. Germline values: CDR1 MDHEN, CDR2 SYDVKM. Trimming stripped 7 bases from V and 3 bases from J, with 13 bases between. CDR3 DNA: TGTGCCAGCACCCCTCTAGGTACCAATCAGCCCCAGCATTTT. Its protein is CASTPLGTNQPQHF.

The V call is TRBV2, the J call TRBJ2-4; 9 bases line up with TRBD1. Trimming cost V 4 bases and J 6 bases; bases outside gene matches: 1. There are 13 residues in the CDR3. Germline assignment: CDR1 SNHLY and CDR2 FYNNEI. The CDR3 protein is CASSADRGNIQYF. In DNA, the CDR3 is TGTGCCAGCAGTGCGGACAGGGGAAACATTCAGTACTTC.

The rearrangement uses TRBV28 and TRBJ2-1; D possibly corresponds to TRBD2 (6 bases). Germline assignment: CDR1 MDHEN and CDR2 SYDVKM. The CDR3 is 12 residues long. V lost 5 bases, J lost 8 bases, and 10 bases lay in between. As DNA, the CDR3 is TGTGCCAGCAGTCTCTCTAGCGATGAGCAGTTCTTC. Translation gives CASSLSSDEQFF. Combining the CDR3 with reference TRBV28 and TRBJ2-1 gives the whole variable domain DVKVTQSSRYLVKRTGEKVFLECVQDMDHENMFWYRQDPGLGLRLIYFSYDVKMKEKGDIPEGYSVSREKKERFSLILESASTNQTSMYLCASSLSSDEQFFGPGTRLTVL.

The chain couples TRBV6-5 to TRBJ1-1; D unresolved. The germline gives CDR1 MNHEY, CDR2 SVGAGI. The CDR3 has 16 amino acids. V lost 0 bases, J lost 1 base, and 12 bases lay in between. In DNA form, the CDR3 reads TGTGCCAGCAGTTACTCCCGTATACGACAGAACACTGAAGCTTTCTTT. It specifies CASSYSRIRQNTEAFF.

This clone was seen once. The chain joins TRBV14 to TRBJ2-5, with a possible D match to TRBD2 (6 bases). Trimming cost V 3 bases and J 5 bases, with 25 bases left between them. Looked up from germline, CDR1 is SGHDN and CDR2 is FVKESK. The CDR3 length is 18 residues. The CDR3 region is CASSHRTAIAAGRETQYF. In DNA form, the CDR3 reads TGTGCCAGCAGCCATCGGACGGCAATAGCGGCAGGACGGGAGACCCAGTACTTC.

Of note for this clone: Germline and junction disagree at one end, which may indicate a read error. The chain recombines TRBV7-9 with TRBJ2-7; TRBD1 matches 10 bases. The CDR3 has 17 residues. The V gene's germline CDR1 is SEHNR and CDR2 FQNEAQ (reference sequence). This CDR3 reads CACSLTPGQGIKYEQYF. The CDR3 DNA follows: TGTGCCTGCAGCCTAACGCCGGGACAGGGGATTAAATACGAGCAGTACTTC.

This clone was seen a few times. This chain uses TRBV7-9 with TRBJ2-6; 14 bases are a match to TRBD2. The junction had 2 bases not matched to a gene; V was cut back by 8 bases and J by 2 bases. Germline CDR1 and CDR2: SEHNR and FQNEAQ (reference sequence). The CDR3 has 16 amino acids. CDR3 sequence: CASGLAGGAGANVLTF. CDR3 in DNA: TGTGCCAGCGGACTAGCGGGAGGAGCTGGGGCCAACGTCCTGACTTTC.

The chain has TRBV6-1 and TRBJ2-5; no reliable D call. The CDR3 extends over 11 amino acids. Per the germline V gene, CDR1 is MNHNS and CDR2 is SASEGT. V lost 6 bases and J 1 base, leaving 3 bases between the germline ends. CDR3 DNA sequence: TGTGCCAGCAGCAGCCAAGAGACCCAGTACTTC. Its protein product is CASSSQETQYF.

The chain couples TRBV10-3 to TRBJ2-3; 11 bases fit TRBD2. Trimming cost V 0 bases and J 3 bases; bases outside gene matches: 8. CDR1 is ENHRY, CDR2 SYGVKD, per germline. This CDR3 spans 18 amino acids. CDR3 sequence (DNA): TGTGCCATCAGTGAGTCGAATAGCGGGAGGGCAAGGACAGATACGCAGTATTTT. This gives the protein CAISESNSGRARTDTQYF.

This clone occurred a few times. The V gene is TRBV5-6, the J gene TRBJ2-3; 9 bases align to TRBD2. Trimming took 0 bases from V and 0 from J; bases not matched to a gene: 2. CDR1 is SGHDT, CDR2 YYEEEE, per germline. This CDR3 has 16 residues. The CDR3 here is CASSLGLAGSTDTQYF. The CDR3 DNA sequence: TGTGCCAGCAGCTTGGGCCTAGCGGGAAGCACAGATACGCAGTATTTT.

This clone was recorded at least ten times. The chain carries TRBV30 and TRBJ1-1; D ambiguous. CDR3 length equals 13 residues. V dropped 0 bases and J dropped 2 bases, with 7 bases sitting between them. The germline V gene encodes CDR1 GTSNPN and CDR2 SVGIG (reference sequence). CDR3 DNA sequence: TGTGCCTGGAGTGTACAGCTTAACACTGAAGCTTTCTTT. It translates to CAWSVQLNTEAFF.

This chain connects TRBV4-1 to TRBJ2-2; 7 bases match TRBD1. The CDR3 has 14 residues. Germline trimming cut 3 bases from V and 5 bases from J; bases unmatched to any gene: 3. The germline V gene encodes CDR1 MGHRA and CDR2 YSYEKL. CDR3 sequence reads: CASSQTGRTGELFF. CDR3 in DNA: TGCGCCAGCAGCCAGACAGGGCGGACCGGGGAGCTGTTTTTT.

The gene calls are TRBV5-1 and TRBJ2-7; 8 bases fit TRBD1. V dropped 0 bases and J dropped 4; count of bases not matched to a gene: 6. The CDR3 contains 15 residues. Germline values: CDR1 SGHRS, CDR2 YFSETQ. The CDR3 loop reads CASSLVGQGMYEQYF. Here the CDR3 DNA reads TGCGCCAGCAGCTTGGTCGGACAGGGAATGTACGAGCAGTACTTC.

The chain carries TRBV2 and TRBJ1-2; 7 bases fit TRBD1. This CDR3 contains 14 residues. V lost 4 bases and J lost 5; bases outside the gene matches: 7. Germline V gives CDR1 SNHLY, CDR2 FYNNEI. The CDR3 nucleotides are TGTGCCAGCAGTGGACAGGGCTCTAGTTATGGCTACACCTTC. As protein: CASSGQGSSYGYTF.

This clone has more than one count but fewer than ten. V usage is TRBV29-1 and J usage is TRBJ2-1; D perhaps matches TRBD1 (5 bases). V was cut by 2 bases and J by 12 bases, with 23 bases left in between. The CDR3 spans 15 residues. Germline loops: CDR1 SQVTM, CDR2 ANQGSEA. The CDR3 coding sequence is TGCAGCGTTGAACTTTTGGGGCTTAATGGTCAGAGGCAGTTCTTC. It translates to CSVELLGLNGQRQFF.

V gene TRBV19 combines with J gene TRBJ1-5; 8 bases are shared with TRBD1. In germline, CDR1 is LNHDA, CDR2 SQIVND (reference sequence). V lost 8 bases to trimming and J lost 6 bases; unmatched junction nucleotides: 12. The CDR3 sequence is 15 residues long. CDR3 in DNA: TGTGCCAGTGATCCCCGGACAGGGCCTTCTCAGCCCCAGCATTTT. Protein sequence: CASDPRTGPSQPQHF. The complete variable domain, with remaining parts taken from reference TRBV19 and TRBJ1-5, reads DGGITQSPKYLFRKEGQNVTLSCEQNLNHDAMYWYRQDPGQGLRLIYYSQIVNDFQKGDIAEGYSVSREKKESFPLTVTSAQKNPTAFYLCASDPRTGPSQPQHFGDGTRLSIL.